This T cell receptor (beta chain) was obtained from a study of shared clonotypes between healthy human individuals. Positive CCR7 selection of CD45RO-negative cells yielded the naive CD8 cells, and terminally differentiated effector memory CD45RA+ cells were excluded. Germline V CDR1 and CDR2: SEHNR, FQNEAQ (reference sequence). This CDR3 spans 17 amino acids. V was trimmed by 4 bases and J by 1 base, leaving 16 bases between them. A deep-level run was used for the assay. Several immunoSEQ plates held equal portions of the genomic DNA taken from each subset. TCRdb keeps only in-frame clones here, not all; method: immunoSEQ multiplex PCR. Of millions of clones detected, approximately 94% appear once; the ten largest clones hold roughly 1%.

V is TRBV7-9 and J is TRBJ2-2; maybe TRBD2 (6 bases). The clonotype originates from a young man in good health. Sequenced input: naive CD8+ T cells sorted from blood. The chain's CDR3 is CASSWKLAVRNTGELFF. The CDR3 nucleotides are TGTGCCAGCAGCTGGAAATTAGCGGTTAGGAACACCGGGGAGCTGTTTTTT.